This TCR beta chain was observed in a study of blood T cell repertoires in COVID-19. Study summary: Sample material is recorded as cDNA or gDNA derived from T cells, B-cell-depleted T cells, or PBMCs.

Seattle participants joined during active infection and were tracked over time. The CDR3 extends over 14 amino acids. The germline CDR1 and CDR2 sequences are MNHEY and SVGAGI. V shed 2 bases and J shed 4 bases, with 12 bases lying between them. In the study's own analysis: Counts of nucleated cells, estimated from reference gene primer amplification, were obtained. TCRdb's copy holds only in-frame clones and misses some; the assay was immunoSEQ multiplex PCR. From that table come the V and J calls and clone size; the DNA was used to work out D and trimming. The table shows around 150,000 clones, with roughly 89% occurring only once.

The TCR comes from a woman aged 70-85 years with COVID-19, enrolled during active disease. Sample: peripheral blood. V is TRBV6-5 and J is TRBJ2-7, with D perhaps TRBD2 (6 bases). As DNA, the CDR3 is TGTGCCAGCAGTTACACCGGAGGGAGGTACGAGCAGTACTTC. Translated, it gives CASSYTGGRYEQYF.